This TCR beta chain was found in a study of cytomegalovirus exposure and HLA in healthy donors. Study details: An earlier analysis found some 100 million unique TCR beta sequences from roughly 170 million T cells. The study's findings and limits: TRBV6-2, TRBV6-3 and other indistinguishable V segments were excluded.

The PCR employed 60 Vbeta primers together with 13 Jbeta primers. Some clones are missing from TCRdb's copy, which holds only in-frame ones; the method was immunoSEQ multiplex PCR. Here the sample spans about 160,000 clones, around nine tenths being singletons. Turning to this clone: No antigen is known for it.

The CDR3 loop spans 13 amino acids. The trim removed 8 bases at V and 5 bases at J, leaving 4 bases unmatched. Per the germline V gene, CDR1 is MDHEN and CDR2 is SYDVKM. Material for sequencing was PBMCs. The gene calls are TRBV28 and TRBJ2-2, with 8 positions matching TRBD2. The receptor was derived from a woman aged 25 to 39 in good health and CMV-seronegative. CDR3 sequence reads: CASSTSVTGELFF. The CDR3 region has the DNA TGTGCCAGCTCGACTAGCGTAACCGGGGAGCTGTTTTTT.